This T cell receptor (beta chain) was sequenced in a study of T cell changes during pregnancy in multiple sclerosis. Germline V gene lookup returns CDR1 MNHEY and CDR2 SMNVEV (reference sequence). This CDR3 is built from 16 residues. Trimming cost V 2 bases and J 0 bases, with 14 bases left between them. Only in-frame clones appear in the TCRdb table, and some are missing; sequencing was by immunoSEQ multiplex PCR. Seen here are about 41,000 clones, 85% to 95% observed once, and the top ten hold 6% to 7%. The genes are TRBV27 and TRBJ2-7, with D perhaps matching TRBD1 (5 bases). This sample comprised CD8+ T cells from peripheral blood mononuclear cells, obtained in the third trimester of pregnancy. The sequence was collected from a female donor with multiple sclerosis, enrolled in a pregnancy study. The CDR3: CASSLILGQGSYEQYF. For the CDR3, the DNA is TGTGCCAGCAGTTTAATTCTAGGGCAGGGCTCCTACGAGCAGTACTTC.